The clone carrying this TCR beta chain was observed a handful of times. Its antigen remains unidentified. The V and J ends lost 4 bases and 5 bases respectively, with 14 bases between them. This CDR3 has 13 amino acids. The germline V gene encodes CDR1 SQVTM and CDR2 ANQGSEA. cDNA synthesis used the whole RNA isolate, giving expressed TCRB sequences. The protocol was immunoSEQ multiplex PCR, while the TCRdb copy is restricted to in-frame clones and leaves out a portion. This table has over 600,000 clones, under 15% appearing once. This sample was included in a study of beta chain features in type 1 diabetes. Overall study findings and caveats: In every one of the four CD4+ subsets, TCRB CDR3s were moderately but significantly shorter in Type 1 diabetes patients. The cDNA sequencing approach could over-represent high-TCR-expressing cells. For type 1 diabetes patients, VDJ junctions showed fewer insertions and more deletions.

The authors obtained over 98% purity in all sorted populations. The TCR was taken from a young man with type 1 diabetes. The chain links TRBV29-1 to TRBJ2-5; D could derive from TRBD1 or TRBD2 (5 bases each). The sample comprised naive CD4+ T cells from blood. CDR3 in DNA: TGCAGCGTTGGGGCAGTTTGGGACGAGACCCAGTACTTC. Encoded protein: CSVGAVWDETQYF.